The T cell receptor beta chain under discussion was sequenced for a study of brain T cells in children with intractable seizures. Study-wide results and limits: Patients' HCMV serostatus was unknown; virus specificity rests on CDR3 similarity alone.

Time point: blood from clinic visit 5 months post-surgery; TSC patient then seizure free. Sequencing was limited to surgery cases with top T cell transcript signatures in brain tissue. Clones were sequenced by immunoSEQ multiplex PCR, and TCRdb holds only the in-frame ones, with some missing. The sample records under 400,000 clones, 93% being singletons. Worth noting for this clone: Its antigen is as yet unknown.

Germline CDR1 SGHTS, CDR2 YDEGEE. Trimming cost V 0 bases and J 10 bases; bases outside gene matches: 5. The CDR3 sequence is 13 residues long. This rearrangement joins TRBV5-8 to TRBJ1-1; 8 bases agree with TRBD1. This receptor was obtained from a boy in the first two years of life with tuberous sclerosis and intractable seizures. The material was peripheral blood, obtained less than 6 months after surgery. CDR3 protein: CASSLVYRGSAFF. In DNA form, the CDR3 reads TGTGCCAGCAGCTTGGTTTACAGGGGGTCAGCTTTCTTT.